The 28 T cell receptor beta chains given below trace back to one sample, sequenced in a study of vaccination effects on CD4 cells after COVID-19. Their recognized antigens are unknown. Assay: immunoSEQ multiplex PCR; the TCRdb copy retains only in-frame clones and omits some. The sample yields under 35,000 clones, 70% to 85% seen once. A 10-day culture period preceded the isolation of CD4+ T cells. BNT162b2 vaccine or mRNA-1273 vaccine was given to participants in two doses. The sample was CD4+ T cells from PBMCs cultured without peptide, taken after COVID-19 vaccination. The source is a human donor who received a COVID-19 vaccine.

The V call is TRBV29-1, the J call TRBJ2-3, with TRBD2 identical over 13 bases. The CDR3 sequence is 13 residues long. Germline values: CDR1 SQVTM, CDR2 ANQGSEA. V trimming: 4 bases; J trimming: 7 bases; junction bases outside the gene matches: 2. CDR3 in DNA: TGCAGCGTTGGACTAGCGGGAGGAAATACGCAGTATTTT. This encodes CSVGLAGGNTQYF.

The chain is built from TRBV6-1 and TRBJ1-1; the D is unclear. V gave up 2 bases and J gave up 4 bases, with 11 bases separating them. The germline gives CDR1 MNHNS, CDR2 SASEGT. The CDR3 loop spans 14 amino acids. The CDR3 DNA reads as TGTGCCAGCAGTGAAACTGCCGGTGTCACTGAAGCTTTCTTT. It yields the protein CASSETAGVTEAFF.

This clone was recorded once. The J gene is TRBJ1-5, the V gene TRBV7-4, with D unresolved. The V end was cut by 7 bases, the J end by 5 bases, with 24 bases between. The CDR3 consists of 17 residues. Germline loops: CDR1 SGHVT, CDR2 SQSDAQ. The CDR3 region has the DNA TGTGCCAGCACTTCGCGAGTGGCCCCAACGGAGTATCAGCCCCAGCATTTT. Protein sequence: CASTSRVAPTEYQPQHF.

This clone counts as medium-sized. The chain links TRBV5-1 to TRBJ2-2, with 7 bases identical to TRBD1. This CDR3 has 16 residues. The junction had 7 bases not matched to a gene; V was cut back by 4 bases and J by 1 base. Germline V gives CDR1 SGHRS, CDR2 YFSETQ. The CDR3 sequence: CASSPDRARNTGELFF. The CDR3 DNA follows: TGCGCCAGCAGCCCCGACAGGGCGAGGAACACCGGGGAGCTGTTTTTT.

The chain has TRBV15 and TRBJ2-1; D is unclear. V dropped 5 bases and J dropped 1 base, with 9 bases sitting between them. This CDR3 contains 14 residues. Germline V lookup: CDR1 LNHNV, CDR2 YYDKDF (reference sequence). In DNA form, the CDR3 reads TGTGCCACCAGCCCTTACAAGTCCTACAATGAGCAGTTCTTC. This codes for CATSPYKSYNEQFF.

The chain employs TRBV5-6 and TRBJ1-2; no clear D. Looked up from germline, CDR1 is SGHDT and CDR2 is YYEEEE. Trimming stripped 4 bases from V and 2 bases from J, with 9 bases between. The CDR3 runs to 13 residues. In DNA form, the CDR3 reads TGTGCCAGCAGCATCGATATGAACTATGGCTACACCTTC. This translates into CASSIDMNYGYTF.

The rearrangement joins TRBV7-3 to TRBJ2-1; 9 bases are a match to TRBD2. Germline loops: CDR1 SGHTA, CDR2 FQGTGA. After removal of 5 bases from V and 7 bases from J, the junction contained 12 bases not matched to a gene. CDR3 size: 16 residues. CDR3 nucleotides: TGTGCCAGCAGCAGCCTGGGACTAGCTCGTGGTAATGAGCAGTTCTTC. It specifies CASSSLGLARGNEQFF. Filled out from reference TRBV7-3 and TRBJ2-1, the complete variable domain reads GAGVSQTPSNKVTEKGKYVELRCDPISGHTALYWYRQSLGQGPEFLIYFQGTGAADDSGLPNDRFFAVRPEGSVSTLKIQRTERGDSAVYLCASSSLGLARGNEQFFGPGTRLTVL.

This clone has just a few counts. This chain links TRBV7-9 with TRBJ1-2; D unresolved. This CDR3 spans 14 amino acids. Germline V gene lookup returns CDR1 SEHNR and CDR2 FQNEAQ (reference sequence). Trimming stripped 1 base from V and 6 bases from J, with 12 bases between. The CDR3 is CASSLEKGLDGYTF. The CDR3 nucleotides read TGTGCCAGCAGCTTAGAAAAAGGGCTTGATGGCTACACCTTC.

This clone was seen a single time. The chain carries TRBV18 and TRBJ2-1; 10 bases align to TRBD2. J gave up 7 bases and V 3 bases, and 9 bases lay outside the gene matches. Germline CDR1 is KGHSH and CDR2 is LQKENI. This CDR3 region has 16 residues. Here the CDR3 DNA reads TGTGCCAGCTCACCTCCCTCTAGCGGGGGAGGAAATGAGCAGTTCTTC. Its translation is CASSPPSSGGGNEQFF.

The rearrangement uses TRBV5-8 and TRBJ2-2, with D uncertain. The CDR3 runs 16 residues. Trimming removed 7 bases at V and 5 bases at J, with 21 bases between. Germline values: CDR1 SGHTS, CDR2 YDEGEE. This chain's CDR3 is CASPIIIPSETGELFF. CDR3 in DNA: TGTGCCAGCCCGATAATTATCCCGTCGGAAACCGGGGAGCTGTTTTTT.

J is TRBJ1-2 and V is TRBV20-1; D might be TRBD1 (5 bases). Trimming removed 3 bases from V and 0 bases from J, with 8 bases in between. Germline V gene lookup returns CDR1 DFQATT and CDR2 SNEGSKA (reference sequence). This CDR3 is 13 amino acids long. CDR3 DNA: TGCAGTGCTAGTAAGGGGACTAACTATGGCTACACCTTC. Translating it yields CSASKGTNYGYTF.

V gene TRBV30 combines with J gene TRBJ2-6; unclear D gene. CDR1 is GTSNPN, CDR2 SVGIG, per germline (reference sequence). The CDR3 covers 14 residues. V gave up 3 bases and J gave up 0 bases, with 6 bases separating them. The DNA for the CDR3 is TGTGCCTGGAGCAGGCCCTCTGGGGCCAACGTCCTGACTTTC. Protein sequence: CAWSRPSGANVLTF.

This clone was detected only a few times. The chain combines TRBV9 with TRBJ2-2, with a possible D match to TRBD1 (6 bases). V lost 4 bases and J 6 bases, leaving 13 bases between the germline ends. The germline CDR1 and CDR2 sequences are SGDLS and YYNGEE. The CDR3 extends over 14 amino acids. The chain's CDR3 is CASSLDSFPGELFF. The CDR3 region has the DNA TGTGCCAGCAGCCTGGACAGCTTCCCCGGGGAGCTGTTTTTT.

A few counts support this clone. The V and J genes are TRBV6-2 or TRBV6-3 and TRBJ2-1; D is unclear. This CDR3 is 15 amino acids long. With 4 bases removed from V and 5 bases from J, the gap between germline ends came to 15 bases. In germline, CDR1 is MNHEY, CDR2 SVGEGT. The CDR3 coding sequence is TGTGCCAGCAGTTGGACGGATCCGACTCACAATGAGCAGTTCTTC. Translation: CASSWTDPTHNEQFF.

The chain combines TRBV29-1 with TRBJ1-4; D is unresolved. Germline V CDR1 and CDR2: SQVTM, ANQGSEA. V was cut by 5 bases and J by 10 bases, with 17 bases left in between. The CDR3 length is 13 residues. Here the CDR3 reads CSVKSVTDGKLFF. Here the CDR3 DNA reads TGCAGCGTTAAATCTGTGACCGATGGAAAACTGTTTTTT. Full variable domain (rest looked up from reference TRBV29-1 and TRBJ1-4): SAVISQKPSRDICQRGTSLTIQCQVDSQVTMMFWYRQQPGQSLTLIATANQGSEATYESGFVIDKFPISRPNLTFSTLTVSNMSPEDSSIYLCSVKSVTDGKLFFGSGTQLSVL.

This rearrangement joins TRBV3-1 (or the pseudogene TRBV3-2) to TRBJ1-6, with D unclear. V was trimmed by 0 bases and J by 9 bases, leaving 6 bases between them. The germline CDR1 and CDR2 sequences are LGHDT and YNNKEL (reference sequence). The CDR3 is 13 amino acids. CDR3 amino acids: CASSQDSISPLHF. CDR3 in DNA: TGTGCCAGCAGCCAAGATTCTATTTCACCCCTCCACTTT.

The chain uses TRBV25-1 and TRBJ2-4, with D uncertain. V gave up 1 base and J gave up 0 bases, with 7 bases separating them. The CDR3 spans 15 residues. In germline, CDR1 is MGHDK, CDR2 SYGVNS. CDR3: CASSESEIAKNIQYF. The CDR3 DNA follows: TGTGCCAGCAGTGAATCGGAGATAGCCAAAAACATTCAGTACTTC.

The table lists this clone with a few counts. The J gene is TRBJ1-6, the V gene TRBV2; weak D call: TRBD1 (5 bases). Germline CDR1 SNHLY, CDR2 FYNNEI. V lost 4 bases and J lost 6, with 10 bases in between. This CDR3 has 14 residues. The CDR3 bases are TGTGCCAGCAGTGTTGGGGGTACTAATTCACCCCTCCACTTT. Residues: CASSVGGTNSPLHF.

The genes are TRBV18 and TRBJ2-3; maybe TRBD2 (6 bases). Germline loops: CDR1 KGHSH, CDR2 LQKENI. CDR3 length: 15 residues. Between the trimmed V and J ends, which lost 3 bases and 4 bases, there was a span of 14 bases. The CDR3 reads CASSPRGVGADTQYF. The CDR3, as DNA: TGTGCCAGCTCACCGCGGGGCGTCGGCGCAGATACGCAGTATTTT.

The CDR3 nucleotides read TGTGCCAGCAGTTTACACTATGGCTACACCTTC. This encodes CASSLHYGYTF. This chain connects TRBV28 to TRBJ1-2; no reliable D call. Germline-derived CDR1 and CDR2 are MDHEN and SYDVKM. The CDR3 sequence is 11 residues long. The ends were cut back, 2 bases at V and 3 bases at J, with 1 base in the middle.

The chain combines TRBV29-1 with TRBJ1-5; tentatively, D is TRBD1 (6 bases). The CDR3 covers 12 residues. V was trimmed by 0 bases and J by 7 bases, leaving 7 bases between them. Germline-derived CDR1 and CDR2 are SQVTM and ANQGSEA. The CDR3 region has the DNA TGCAGCGTTGAAGAAGGGGGACAGCCCCAGCATTTT. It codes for CSVEEGGQPQHF.

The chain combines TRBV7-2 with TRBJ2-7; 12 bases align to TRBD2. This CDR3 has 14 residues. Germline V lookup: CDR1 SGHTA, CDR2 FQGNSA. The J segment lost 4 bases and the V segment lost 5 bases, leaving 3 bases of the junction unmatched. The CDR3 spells CASSVLAGGYEQYF. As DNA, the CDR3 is TGTGCCAGCAGCGTACTAGCGGGAGGTTACGAGCAGTACTTC.

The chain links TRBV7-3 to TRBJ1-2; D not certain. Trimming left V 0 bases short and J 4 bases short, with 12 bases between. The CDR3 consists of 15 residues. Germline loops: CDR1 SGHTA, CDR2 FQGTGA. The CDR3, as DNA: TGTGCCAGCAGCTTAACGGGGTCTCAGTCCTATGGCTACACCTTC. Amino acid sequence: CASSLTGSQSYGYTF.

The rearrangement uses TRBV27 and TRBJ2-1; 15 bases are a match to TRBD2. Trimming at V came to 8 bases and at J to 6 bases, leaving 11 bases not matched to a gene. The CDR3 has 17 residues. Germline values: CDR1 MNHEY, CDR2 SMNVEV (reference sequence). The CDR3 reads CASLSLGLAGGPNEQFF. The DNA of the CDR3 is TGTGCCAGCCTCTCTTTGGGACTAGCGGGGGGTCCCAATGAGCAGTTCTTC.

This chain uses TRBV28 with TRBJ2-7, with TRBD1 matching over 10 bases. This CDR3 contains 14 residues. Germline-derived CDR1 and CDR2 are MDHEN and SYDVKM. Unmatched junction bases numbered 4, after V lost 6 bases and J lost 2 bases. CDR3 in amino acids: CASSSGTGAYEQYF. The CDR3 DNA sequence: TGTGCCAGCAGCTCCGGGACAGGGGCCTACGAGCAGTACTTC.

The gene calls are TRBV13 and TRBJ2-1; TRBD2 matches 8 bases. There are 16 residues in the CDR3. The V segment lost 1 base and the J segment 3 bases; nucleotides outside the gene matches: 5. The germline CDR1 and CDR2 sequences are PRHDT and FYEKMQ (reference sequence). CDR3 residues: CASSLESGGVYNEQFF. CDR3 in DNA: TGTGCCAGCAGCTTAGAATCGGGAGGGGTCTACAATGAGCAGTTCTTC.

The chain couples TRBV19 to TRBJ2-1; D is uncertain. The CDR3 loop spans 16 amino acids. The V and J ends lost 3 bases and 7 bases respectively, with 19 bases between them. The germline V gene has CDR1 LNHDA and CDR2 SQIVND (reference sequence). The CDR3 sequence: CASSIFLDLLRNEQFF. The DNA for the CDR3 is TGTGCCAGTAGTATTTTCTTGGACCTTTTACGGAATGAGCAGTTCTTC.

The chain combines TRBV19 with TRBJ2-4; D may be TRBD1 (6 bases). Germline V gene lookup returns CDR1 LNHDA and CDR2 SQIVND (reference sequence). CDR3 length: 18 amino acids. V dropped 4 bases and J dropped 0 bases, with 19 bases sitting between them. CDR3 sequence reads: CASSKSPGDPLAKNIQYF. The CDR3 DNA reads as TGTGCCAGTAGTAAGAGCCCAGGGGACCCATTAGCCAAAAACATTCAGTACTTC. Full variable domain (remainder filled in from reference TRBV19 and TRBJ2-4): DGGITQSPKYLFRKEGQNVTLSCEQNLNHDAMYWYRQDPGQGLRLIYYSQIVNDFQKGDIAEGYSVSREKKESFPLTVTSAQKNPTAFYLCASSKSPGDPLAKNIQYFGAGTRLSVL.